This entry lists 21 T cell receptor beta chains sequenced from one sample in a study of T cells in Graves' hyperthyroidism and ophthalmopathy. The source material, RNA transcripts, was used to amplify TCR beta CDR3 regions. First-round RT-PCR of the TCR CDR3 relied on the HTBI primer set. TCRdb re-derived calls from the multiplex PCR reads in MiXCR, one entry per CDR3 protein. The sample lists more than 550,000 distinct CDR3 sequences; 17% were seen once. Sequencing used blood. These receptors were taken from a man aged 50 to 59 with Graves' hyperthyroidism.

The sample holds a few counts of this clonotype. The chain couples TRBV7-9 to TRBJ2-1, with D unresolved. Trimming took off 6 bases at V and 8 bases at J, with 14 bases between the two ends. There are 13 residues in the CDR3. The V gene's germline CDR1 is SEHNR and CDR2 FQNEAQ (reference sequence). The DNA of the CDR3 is TGTGCCAGCAGGCGAAGGGATGCGGATGAGCAGTTCTTC. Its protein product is CASRRRDADEQFF.

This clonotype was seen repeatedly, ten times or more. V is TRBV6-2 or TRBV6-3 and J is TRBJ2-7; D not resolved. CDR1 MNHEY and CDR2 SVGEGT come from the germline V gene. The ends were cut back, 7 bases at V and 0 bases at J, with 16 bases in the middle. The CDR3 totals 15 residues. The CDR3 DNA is TGTGCCAGCACTACGGCTGCAGGAATCTCCTACGAGCAGTACTTC. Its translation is CASTTAAGISYEQYF.

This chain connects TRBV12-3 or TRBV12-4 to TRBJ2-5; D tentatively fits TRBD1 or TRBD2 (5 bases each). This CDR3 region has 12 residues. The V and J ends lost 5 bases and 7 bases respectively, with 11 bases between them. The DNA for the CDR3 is TGTGCCAGCAGTCCGAATGGGGGGACCCAGTACTTC. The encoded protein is CASSPNGGTQYF.

The CDR3 DNA follows: TGTGCCAGCTCCCCTCTCCCCGGCTACACCTTC. Translating it yields CASSPLPGYTF. This rearrangement joins TRBV6-1 to TRBJ1-2; the D is unclear. V shed 8 bases and J shed 8 bases, with 12 bases lying between them. CDR3 length equals 11 residues. Germline V gene lookup returns CDR1 MNHNS and CDR2 SASEGT.

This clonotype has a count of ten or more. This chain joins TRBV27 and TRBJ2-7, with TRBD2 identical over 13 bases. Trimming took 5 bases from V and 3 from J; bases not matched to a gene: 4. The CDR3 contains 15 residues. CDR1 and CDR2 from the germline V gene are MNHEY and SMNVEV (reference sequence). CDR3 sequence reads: CASSITSGRVYEQYF. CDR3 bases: TGTGCCAGCAGTATTACTAGCGGGAGGGTCTACGAGCAGTACTTC.

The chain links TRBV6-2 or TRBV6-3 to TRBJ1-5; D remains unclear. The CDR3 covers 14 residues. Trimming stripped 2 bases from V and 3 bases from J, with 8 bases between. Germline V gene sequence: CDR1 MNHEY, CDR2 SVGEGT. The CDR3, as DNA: TGTGCCAGCAGTTACCCTCCGCCCAATCAGCCCCAGCATTTT. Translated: CASSYPPPNQPQHF.

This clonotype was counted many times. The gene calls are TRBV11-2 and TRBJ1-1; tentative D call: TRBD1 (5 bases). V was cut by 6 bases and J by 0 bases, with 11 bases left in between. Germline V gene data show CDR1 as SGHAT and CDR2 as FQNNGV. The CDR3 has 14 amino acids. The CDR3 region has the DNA TGTGCCAGCAGGCCCCAGGGTTTGAACACTGAAGCTTTCTTT. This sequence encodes CASRPQGLNTEAFF.

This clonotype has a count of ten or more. The CDR3 coding sequence is TGTGCCAGCAGCCCCGCGCCTCCAGGGTCGGCTGGGGAGCTGTTTTTT. It encodes CASSPAPPGSAGELFF. The chain combines TRBV11-2 with TRBJ2-2; TRBD1 might be the D (5 bases). CDR1 is SGHAT and CDR2 is FQNNGV in the germline V gene. Trimming stripped 5 bases from V and 8 bases from J, with 21 bases between. This CDR3 is built from 16 residues.

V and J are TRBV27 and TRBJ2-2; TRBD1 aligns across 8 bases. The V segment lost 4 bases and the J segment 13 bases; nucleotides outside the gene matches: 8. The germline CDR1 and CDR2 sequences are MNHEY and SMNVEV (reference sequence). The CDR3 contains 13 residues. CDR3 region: CASSSGTGRRLFF. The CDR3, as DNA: TGTGCCAGCAGTTCCGGGACAGGTCGACGGCTGTTTTTT.

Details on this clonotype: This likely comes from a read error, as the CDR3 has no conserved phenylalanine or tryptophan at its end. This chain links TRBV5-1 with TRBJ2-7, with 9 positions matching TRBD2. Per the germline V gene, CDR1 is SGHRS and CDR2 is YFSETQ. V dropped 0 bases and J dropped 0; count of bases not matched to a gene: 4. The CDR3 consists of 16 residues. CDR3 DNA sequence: TGCGCCAGCAGCTTGGGGAGACTAGCGGCCTCCTACGAGCAGTACTCC. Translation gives CASSLGRLAASYEQYS.

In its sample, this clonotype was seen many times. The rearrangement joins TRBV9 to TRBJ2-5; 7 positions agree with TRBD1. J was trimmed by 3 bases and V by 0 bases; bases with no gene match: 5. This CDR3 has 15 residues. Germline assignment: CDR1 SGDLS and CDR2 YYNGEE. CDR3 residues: CASSVDIGTEETQYF. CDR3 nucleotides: TGTGCCAGCAGCGTAGATATTGGGACAGAAGAGACCCAGTACTTC.

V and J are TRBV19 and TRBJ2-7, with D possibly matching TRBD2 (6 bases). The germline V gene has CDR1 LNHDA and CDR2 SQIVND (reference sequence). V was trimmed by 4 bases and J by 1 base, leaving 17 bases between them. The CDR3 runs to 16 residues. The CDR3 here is CASSTQAGLRSYEQYF. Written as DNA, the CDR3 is TGTGCCAGTAGTACCCAGGCGGGACTCCGATCCTACGAGCAGTACTTC.

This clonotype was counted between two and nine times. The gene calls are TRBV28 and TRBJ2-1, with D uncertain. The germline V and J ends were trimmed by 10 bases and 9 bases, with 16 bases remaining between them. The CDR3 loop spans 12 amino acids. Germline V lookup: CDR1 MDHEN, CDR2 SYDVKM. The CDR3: CAICTRLSEQFF. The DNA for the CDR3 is TGTGCCATTTGTACACGGCTGAGTGAGCAGTTCTTC.

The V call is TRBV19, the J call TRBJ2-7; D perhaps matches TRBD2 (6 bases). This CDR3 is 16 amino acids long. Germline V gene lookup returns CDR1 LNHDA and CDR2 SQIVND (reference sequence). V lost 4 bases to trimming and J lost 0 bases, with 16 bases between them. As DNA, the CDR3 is TGTGCCAGTAGTACAACGCCGGGACTGGTCTCCTACGAGCAGTACTTC. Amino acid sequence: CASSTTPGLVSYEQYF.

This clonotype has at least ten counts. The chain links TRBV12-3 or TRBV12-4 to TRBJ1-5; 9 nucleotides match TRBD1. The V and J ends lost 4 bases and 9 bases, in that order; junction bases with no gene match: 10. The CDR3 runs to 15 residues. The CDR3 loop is CASSSGTGPSPPQHF. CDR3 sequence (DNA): TGTGCCAGCAGTTCGGGGACAGGGCCCTCGCCGCCCCAGCATTTT.

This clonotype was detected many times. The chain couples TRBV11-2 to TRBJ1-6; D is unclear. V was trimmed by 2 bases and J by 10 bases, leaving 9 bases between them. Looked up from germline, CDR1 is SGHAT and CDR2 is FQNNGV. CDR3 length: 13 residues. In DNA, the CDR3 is TGTGCCAGCAGCTTAACGGGGAGGTCACCCCTCCACTTT. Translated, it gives CASSLTGRSPLHF.

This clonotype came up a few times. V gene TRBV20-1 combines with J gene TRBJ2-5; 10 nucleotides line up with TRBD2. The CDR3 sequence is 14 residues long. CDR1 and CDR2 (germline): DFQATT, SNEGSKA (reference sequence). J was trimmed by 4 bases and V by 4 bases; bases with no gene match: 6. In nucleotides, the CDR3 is TGCAGTGCTACCATCTCTAGCGGGAGAGAGACCCAGTACTTC. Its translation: CSATISSGRETQYF.

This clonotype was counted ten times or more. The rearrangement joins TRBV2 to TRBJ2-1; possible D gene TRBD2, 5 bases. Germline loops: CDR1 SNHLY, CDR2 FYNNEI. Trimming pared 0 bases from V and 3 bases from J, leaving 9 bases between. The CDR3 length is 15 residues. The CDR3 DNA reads TGTGCCAGCAGTGAAGCGGGAGTAGGCTACAATGAGCAGTTCTTC. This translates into CASSEAGVGYNEQFF.

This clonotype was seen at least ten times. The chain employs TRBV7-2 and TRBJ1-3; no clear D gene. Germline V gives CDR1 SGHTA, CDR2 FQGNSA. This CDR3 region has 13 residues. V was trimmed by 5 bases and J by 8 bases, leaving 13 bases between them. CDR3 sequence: CASSGRRRDTIYF. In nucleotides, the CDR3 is TGTGCCAGCAGCGGACGCCGTCGGGACACCATATATTTT. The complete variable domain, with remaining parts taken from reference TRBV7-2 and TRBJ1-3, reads GAGVSQSPSNKVTEKGKDVELRCDPISGHTALYWYRQSLGQGLEFLIYFQGNSAPDKSGLPSDRFSAERTGGSVSTLTIQRTQQEDSAVYLCASSGRRRDTIYFGEGSWLTVV.

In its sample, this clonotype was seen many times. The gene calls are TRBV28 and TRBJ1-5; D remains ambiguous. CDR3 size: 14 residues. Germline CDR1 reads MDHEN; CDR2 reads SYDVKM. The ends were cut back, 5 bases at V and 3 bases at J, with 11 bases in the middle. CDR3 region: CASSIQTSNQPQHF. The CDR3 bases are TGTGCCAGCAGTATCCAGACTTCCAATCAGCCCCAGCATTTT.

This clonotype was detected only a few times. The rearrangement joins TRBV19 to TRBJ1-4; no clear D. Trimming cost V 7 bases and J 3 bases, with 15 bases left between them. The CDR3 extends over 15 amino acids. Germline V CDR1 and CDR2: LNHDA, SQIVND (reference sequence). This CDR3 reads CASTPTAAPNEKLFF. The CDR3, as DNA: TGTGCCAGTACCCCGACCGCGGCCCCTAATGAAAAACTGTTTTTT.